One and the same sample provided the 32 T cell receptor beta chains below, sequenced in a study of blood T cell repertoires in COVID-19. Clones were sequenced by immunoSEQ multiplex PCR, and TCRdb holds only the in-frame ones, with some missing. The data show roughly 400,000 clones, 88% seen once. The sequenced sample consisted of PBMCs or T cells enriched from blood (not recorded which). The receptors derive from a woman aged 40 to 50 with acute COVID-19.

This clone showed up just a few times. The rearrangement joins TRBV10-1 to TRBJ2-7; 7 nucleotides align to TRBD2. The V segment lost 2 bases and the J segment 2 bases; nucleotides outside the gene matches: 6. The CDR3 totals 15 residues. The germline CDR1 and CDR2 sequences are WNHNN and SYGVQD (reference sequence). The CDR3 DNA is TGCGCCAGCAGTGAGAGCGGGGACGGACCCTACGAGCAGTACTTC. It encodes CASSESGDGPYEQYF.

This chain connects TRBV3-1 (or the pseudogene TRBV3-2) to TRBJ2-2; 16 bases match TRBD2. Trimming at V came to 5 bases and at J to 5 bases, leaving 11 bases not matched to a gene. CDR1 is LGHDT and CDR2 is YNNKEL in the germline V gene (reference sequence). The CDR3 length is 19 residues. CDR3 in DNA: TGTGCCAGCAGCTCCCGCCTCGGGACTAGCGGGGGGGGGACCGGGGAGCTGTTTTTT. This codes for CASSSRLGTSGGGTGELFF.

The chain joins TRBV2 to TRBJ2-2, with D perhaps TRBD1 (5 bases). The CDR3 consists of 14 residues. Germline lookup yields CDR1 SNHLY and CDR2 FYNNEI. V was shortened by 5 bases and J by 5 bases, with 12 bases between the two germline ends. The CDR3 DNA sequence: TGTGCCAGCAGTACCTCCAGGGAAACCGGGGAGCTGTTTTTT. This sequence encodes CASSTSRETGELFF. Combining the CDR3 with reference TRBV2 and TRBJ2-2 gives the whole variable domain EPEVTQTPSHQVTQMGQEVILRCVPISNHLYFYWYRQILGQKVEFLVSFYNNEISEKSEIFDDQFSVERPDGSNFTLKIRSTKLEDSAMYFCASSTSRETGELFFGEGSRLTVL.

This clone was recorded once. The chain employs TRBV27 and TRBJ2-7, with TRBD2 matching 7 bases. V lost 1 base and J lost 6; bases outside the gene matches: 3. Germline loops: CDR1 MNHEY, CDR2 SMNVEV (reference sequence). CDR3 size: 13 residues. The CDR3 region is CASSLLGGGEQYF. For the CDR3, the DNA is TGTGCCAGCAGTTTATTGGGGGGGGGCGAGCAGTACTTC.

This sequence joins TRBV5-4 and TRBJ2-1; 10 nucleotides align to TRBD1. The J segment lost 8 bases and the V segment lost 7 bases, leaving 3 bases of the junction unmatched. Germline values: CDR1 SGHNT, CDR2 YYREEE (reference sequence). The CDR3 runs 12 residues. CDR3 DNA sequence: TGTGCCAGCGCCGGACAGGGGGATGAGCAGTTCTTC. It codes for CASAGQGDEQFF.

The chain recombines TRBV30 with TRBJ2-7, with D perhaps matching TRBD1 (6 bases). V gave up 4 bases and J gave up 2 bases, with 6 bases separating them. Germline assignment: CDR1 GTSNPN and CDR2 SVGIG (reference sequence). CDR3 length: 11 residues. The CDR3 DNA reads TGTGCCTGGACAGGGGCCTACGAGCAGTACTTC. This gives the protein CAWTGAYEQYF.

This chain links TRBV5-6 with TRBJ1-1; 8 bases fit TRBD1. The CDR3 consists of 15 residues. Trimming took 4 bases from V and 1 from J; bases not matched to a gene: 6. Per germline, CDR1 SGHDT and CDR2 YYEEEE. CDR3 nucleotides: TGTGCCAGCAGCCGGGTGGACAGGGAGAACACTGAAGCTTTCTTT. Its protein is CASSRVDRENTEAFF.

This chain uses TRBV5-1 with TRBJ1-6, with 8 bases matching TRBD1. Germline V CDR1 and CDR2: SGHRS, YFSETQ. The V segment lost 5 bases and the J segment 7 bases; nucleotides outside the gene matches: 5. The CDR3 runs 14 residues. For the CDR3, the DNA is TGCGCCAGCAGGTCGACAGGGGCCAATTCACCCCTCCACTTT. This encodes CASRSTGANSPLHF.

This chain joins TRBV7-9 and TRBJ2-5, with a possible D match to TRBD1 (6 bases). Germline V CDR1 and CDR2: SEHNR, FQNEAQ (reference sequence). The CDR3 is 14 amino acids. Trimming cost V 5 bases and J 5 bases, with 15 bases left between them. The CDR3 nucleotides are TGTGCCAGCAGCCAGGGTTCGCAGGGGGAGACCCAGTACTTC. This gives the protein CASSQGSQGETQYF.

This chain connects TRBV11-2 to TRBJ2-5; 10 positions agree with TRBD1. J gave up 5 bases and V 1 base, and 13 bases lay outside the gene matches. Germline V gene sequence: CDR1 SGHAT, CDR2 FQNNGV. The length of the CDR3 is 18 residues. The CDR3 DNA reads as TGTGCCAGCAGCTTAGGTTGGGGACAGGGGACGTTTTGGGAGACCCAGTACTTC. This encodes CASSLGWGQGTFWETQYF.

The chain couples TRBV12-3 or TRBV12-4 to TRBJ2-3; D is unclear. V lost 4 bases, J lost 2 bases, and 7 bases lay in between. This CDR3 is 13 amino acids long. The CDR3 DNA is TGTGCCAGCAGTTGGGCTAACACAGATACGCAGTATTTT. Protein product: CASSWANTDTQYF.

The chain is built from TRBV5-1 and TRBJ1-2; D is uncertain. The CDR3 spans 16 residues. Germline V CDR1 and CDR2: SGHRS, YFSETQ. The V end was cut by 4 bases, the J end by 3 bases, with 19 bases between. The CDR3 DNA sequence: TGCGCCAGCAGCCCAAACCCCGGAGCACCCCACTATGGCTACACCTTC. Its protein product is CASSPNPGAPHYGYTF.

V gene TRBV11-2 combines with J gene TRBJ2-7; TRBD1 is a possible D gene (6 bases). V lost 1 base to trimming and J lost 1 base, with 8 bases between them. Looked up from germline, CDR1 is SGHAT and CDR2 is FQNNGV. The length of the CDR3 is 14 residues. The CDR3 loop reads CASSLGGRSYEQYF. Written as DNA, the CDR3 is TGTGCCAGCAGCTTAGGGGGGCGATCCTACGAGCAGTACTTC.

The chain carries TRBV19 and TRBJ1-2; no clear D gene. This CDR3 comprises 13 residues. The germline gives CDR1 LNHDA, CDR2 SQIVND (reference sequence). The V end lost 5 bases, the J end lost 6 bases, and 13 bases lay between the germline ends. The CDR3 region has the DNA TGTGCCAGTAGTCCAACGCACCGAGATGGCTACACCTTC. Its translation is CASSPTHRDGYTF.

CDR3 protein: CASRGTGGLDEQYF. For the CDR3, the DNA is TGTGCCAGCAGGGGGACAGGGGGTTTGGACGAGCAGTACTTC. This chain joins TRBV2 and TRBJ2-7, with 11 positions matching TRBD1. The CDR3 has 14 residues. V lost 6 bases, J lost 5 bases, and 6 bases stayed unmatched. The germline V gene encodes CDR1 SNHLY and CDR2 FYNNEI.

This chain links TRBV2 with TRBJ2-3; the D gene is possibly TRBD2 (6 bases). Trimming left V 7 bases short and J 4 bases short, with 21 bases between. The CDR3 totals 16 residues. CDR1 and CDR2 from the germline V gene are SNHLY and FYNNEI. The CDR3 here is CASTVLWGVEADTQYF. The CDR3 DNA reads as TGTGCCAGCACCGTCCTGTGGGGGGTGGAGGCAGATACGCAGTATTTT.

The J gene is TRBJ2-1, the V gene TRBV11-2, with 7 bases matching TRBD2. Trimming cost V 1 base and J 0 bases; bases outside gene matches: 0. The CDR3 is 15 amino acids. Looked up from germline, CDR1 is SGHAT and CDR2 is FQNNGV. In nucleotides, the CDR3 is TGTGCCAGCAGCTTAGCGGGGGGCTCCTACAATGAGCAGTTCTTC. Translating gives CASSLAGGSYNEQFF.

CDR3 sequence reads: CSASLRGDYGYTF. The CDR3 coding sequence is TGCAGTGCTAGTCTCCGGGGGGACTATGGCTACACCTTC. V gene TRBV20-1 combines with J gene TRBJ1-2; weak D call: TRBD1 (5 bases). CDR3 size: 13 residues. V shed 3 bases and J shed 3 bases, with 11 bases lying between them. Germline V gene sequence: CDR1 DFQATT, CDR2 SNEGSKA (reference sequence).

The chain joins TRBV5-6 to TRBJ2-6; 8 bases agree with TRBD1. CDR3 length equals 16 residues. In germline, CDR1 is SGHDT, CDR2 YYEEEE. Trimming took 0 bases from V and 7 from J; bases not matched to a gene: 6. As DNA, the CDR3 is TGTGCCAGCAGCTTGGCCGGACAGGGTGTCGCCAACGTCCTGACTTTC. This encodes CASSLAGQGVANVLTF.

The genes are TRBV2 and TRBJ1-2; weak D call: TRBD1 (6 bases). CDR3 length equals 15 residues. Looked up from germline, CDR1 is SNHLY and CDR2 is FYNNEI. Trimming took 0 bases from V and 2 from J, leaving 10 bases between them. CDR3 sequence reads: CASSEALQGNYGYTF. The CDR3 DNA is TGTGCCAGCAGTGAAGCGCTTCAGGGGAACTATGGCTACACCTTC.

The CDR3: CASSQEGQLNYGYTF. The CDR3, as DNA: TGTGCCAGCAGCCAAGAGGGACAGCTTAACTATGGCTACACCTTC. The chain couples TRBV3-1 (or the pseudogene TRBV3-2) to TRBJ1-2, with 7 bases identical to TRBD1. Losses at the gene ends were 0 bases for V and 1 base for J; bases not matched to a gene: 2. Germline V gene sequence: CDR1 LGHDT, CDR2 YNNKEL (reference sequence). This CDR3 comprises 15 residues.

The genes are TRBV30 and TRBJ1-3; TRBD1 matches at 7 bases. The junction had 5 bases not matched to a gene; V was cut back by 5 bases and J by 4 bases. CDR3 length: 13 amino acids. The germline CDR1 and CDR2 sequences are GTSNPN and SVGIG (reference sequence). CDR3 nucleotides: TGTGCCTGGGCGACAGGGATCGGAAACACCATATATTTT. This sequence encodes CAWATGIGNTIYF.

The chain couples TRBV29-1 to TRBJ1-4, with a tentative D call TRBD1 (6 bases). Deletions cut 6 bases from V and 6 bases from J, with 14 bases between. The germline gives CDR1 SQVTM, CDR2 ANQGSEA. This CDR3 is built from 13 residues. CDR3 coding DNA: TGCAGCGTCGAGACAGGCAGAGATGAAAAACTGTTTTTT. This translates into CSVETGRDEKLFF.

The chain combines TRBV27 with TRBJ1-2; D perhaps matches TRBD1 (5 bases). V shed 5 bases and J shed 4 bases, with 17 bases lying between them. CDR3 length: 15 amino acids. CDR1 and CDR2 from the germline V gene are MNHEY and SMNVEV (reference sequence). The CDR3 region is CASSPRQLPGYGYTF. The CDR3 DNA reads TGTGCCAGCAGTCCTCGACAGCTTCCTGGCTATGGCTACACCTTC.

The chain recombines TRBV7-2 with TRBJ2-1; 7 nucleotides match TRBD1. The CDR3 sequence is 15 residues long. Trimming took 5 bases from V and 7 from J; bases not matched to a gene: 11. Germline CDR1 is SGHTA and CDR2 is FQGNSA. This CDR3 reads CASSKRQGTRNEQFF. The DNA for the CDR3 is TGTGCCAGCAGCAAAAGACAGGGAACCAGGAATGAGCAGTTCTTC. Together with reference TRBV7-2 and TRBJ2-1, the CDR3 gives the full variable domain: GAGVSQSPSNKVTEKGKDVELRCDPISGHTALYWYRQSLGQGLEFLIYFQGNSAPDKSGLPSDRFSAERTGGSVSTLTIQRTQQEDSAVYLCASSKRQGTRNEQFFGPGTRLTVL.

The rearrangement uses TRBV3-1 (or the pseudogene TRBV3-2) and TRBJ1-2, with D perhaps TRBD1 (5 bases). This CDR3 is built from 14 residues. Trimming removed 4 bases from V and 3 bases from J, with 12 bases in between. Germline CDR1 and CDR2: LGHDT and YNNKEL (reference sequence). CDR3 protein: CASSLRASDYGYTF. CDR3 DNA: TGTGCCAGCAGCCTCAGGGCTTCAGACTATGGCTACACCTTC.

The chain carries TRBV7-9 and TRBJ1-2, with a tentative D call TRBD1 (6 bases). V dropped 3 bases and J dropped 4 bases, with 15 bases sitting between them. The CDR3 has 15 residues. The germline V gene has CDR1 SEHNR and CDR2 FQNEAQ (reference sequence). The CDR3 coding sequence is TGTGCCAGCAGCTTCACAGCAGGGGAAGGCTATGGCTACACCTTC. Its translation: CASSFTAGEGYGYTF.

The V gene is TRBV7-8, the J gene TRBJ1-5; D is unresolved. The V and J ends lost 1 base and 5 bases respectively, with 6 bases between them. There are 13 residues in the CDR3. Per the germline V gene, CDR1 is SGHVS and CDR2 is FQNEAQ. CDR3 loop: CASSLGDYQPQHF. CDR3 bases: TGTGCCAGCAGCTTAGGAGACTATCAGCCCCAGCATTTT.

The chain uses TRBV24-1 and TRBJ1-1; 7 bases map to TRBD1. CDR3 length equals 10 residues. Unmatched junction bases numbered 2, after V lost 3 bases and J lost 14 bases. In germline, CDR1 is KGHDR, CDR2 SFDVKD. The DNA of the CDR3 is TGTGCCACCAGTGATGGGACAGAATTCTTT. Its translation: CATSDGTEFF.

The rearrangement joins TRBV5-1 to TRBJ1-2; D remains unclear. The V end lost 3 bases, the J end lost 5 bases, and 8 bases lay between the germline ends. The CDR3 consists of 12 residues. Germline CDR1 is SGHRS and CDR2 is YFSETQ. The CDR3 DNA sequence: TGCGCCAGCAGCTCTGGGAGGTATGGCTACACCTTC. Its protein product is CASSSGRYGYTF.

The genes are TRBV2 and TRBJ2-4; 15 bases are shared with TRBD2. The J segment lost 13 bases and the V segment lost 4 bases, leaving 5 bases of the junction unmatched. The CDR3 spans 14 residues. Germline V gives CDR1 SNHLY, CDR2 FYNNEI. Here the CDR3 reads CASSGPGLAGGQYF. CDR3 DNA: TGTGCCAGCAGTGGTCCGGGACTAGCGGGGGGACAGTACTTC.

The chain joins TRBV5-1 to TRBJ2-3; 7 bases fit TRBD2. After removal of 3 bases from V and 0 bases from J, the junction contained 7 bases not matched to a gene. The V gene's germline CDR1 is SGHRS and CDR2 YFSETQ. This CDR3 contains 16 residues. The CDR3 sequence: CASSSTGGSSTDTQYF. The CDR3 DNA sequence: TGCGCCAGCAGCTCCACGGGGGGATCAAGCACAGATACGCAGTATTTT.